This TCR beta chain was documented in a study of human T cells and chemical hapten exposure. As for the study in general: Per-sample TCR yield variability stemmed mainly from small pooled library volume differences. Study-level results: Controls had significantly fewer large CDR3 similarity clusters than were formed by expanded TCRs. Expanded TCR counts at PT1 were positively correlated with the patch test score.

This clonotype was seen many times. No antigen is known for it. The time point denotes: pre-sensitization, week 0. Treatment given: therapeutic diphenylcyclopropenone sensitization with weekly scalp DPC. Patch tests were applied only after blood draws. The CDR3 spans 14 residues. The V and J ends lost 0 bases and 0 bases respectively, with 5 bases between them. Germline-derived CDR1 and CDR2 are SEHNR and FQNEAQ (reference sequence). TCRdb reprocessed the RACE reads with MiXCR, giving one entry per CDR3 protein. This sample has roughly 81,000 distinct CDR3 sequences, with about 9% found just once. The J gene is TRBJ2-5, the V gene TRBV7-9; D unclear. The TCR sequence derives from a man aged 35 to 55 with alopecia areata. Some clones in this sample may be carry-over from other donors' samples. Sequencing was performed on whole blood, taken in connection with sensitization to the hapten diphenylcyclopropenone (DPC). The chain's CDR3 is CASSLAINQETQYF. For the CDR3, the DNA is TGTGCCAGCAGCTTAGCAATTAACCAAGAGACCCAGTACTTC.